Listed here is a single T cell receptor beta chain. The data were taken from a study of response to subunit inactivated influenza vaccine. The ends were cut back, 5 bases at V and 2 bases at J, with 10 bases in the middle. This CDR3 is built from 14 residues. TCRdb re-analysed the RT-PCR reads in MiXCR, keeping a single row per CDR3 protein. Of just under 550,000 distinct CDR3 sequences in the sample, 20% to 25% were seen once. The same data also went into a second study, on T cells expressing NK-cell markers. From that paper: 5'RACE template switching with UMIs generated TCR beta cDNA. These clonotypes additionally ranked first within the CD3+CD56-NKG2C+ fraction of a handful of donors. Uncertainty persisted over the HCMV specificity of expanded NKG2C+ T cell clones.

The source is a man aged 50 to 60 who received an inactivated influenza vaccine. Sequencing used CD4+ T cells sorted from PBMCs, obtained approximately 12 days after vaccination. This chain joins TRBV12-3 or TRBV12-4 and TRBJ2-4; possible D gene TRBD1, 5 bases. CDR3 amino acids: CASSPDSTKNIQYF. Written as DNA, the CDR3 is TGTGCCAGCAGTCCCGACAGCACCAAAAACATTCAGTACTTC.